This TCR beta chain was captured in a study of blood T cell repertoires in COVID-19. Study summary: Nucleic acid was either cDNA or gDNA, and it came from T cells, B-cell-depleted T cells, or PBMCs.

Produced via immunoSEQ multiplex PCR; TCRdb's table is partial and in-frame only. In the table there are roughly 380,000 clones, roughly nine tenths of which are singletons. This receptor was taken from a woman aged 55 to 70 with COVID-19, enrolled during active disease. The sample was peripheral blood.

CDR3 nucleotide sequence: TGTGCCAGCAGTGATCAGGGAGGCCCTGAAGCTTTCTTT. Its translation is CASSDQGGPEAFF. This rearrangement joins TRBV27 to TRBJ1-1; D is perhaps TRBD1 (5 bases). The CDR3 has 13 residues. From germline, CDR1 is MNHEY and CDR2 SMNVEV (reference sequence). V lost 5 bases and J lost 6, with 13 bases in between.